This T cell receptor beta chain was observed in a study of T cells in Graves' hyperthyroidism and ophthalmopathy. Whole-study context: Peripheral blood specimens were obtained at initial diagnosis, prior to any treatment. Overall study findings and caveats: From stable hyperthyroidism, ophthalmopathy was set apart by a 13 V-J model.

This clonotype was observed at least ten times. Its matching antigen is unknown. Not enrolled were patients with uncontrolled infection, other autoimmune disease, pregnancy or lactation. The PBMCs were taken from around 9 ml of fresh peripheral blood. Amplification of TCR beta CDR3 regions was performed using RNA transcripts as template. First-round RT-PCR targeting the TCR CDR3 was performed with the HTBI primer set. TCRdb re-derived calls from the multiplex PCR reads in MiXCR, one entry per CDR3 protein. The data contain 700,000 or so distinct CDR3 sequences, about a sixth of them singletons. This CDR3 has 13 residues. The germline V gene encodes CDR1 LGHDT and CDR2 YNNKEL (reference sequence). Deletions cut 1 base from V and 2 bases from J, with 5 bases between.

The sample taken for sequencing was blood. This clonotype was obtained from a man younger than 30 with Graves' hyperthyroidism. The J gene is TRBJ2-5, the V gene TRBV3-1, with D perhaps matching TRBD2 (5 bases). The CDR3 nucleotides read TGTGCCAGCAGCCAAGCGGGGCAAGAGACCCAGTACTTC. Translating it yields CASSQAGQETQYF.